This is a list of T cell receptor beta chains from one sample in a study of blood T cell repertoires in COVID-19. Sequenced by immunoSEQ multiplex PCR; TCRdb stores in-frame clones only, minus some. The profile covers 180,000 or so clones, with roughly 90% appearing a single time and roughly 1.5% taken by the ten largest. The sample was peripheral blood. These receptors all stem from a woman between 45 and 65 years old with acute or convalescent COVID-19. CDR3s include the opening cysteine and the closing phenylalanine or tryptophan. The D gene is left open where the match is weak. Only part of the rows carry a size: once, few, many, or a class if the clone is expanded.

d_call,v_call,clone_size,j_call,cdr3_length,cdr3_nt,cdr3_aa
-,TRBV4-3,-,TRBJ1-6,13,TGCGCCAGCAGTGGCAGGGAGGACTCACCCCTCCACTTT,CASSGREDSPLHF
-,TRBV2,-,TRBJ1-3,14,TGTGCCAGCAGTGGACAGGACTCTGGAAACACCATATATTTT,CASSGQDSGNTIYF
-,TRBV29-1,-,TRBJ1-3,13,TGCAGCGTTCGACAGATGAATGGAAACACCATATATTTT,CSVRQMNGNTIYF
-,TRBV11-3,few,TRBJ1-6,15,TGTGCCAGCAGCTTAGAGGGACTCAAAAATTCACCCCTCCACTTT,CASSLEGLKNSPLHF
-,TRBV6-2/TRBV6-3,-,TRBJ1-1,14,TGTGCCAGCAGTCTACGGCGGGGCGCCACTCAAGCTTTCTTT,CASSLRRGATQAFF
-,TRBV10-3,-,TRBJ2-7,12,TGTGCCATCAGTGTGCGCGGAGACGAGCAGTACTTC,CAISVRGDEQYF
-,TRBV5-1,once,TRBJ1-3,15,TGCGCCAGCAGCTTGAATGGGCACTCTGGAAACACCATATATTTT,CASSLNGHSGNTIYF
-,TRBV11-2,-,TRBJ1-1,15,TGTGCCAGCAGCCATCTCGCCAGGCTCCCCATTGAAGCTTTCTTT,CASSHLARLPIEAFF
TRBD2,TRBV19,-,TRBJ2-2,19,TGTGCCAGTAGTACAAAACGCATGGGTCTAGCGGGAGGGGTCGGGGAGCTGTTTTTT,CASSTKRMGLAGGVGELFF
-,TRBV7-8,-,TRBJ2-6,17,TGTGCCAGCAGCCACCGGGACTCCGGCTCTGGGGCCAACGTCCTGACTTTC,CASSHRDSGSGANVLTF
TRBD1,TRBV15,-,TRBJ2-6,18,TGTGCCACCAGCAGAGGAATCAGGGGGAGTTCTGGGGCCAACGTCCTGACTTTC,CATSRGIRGSSGANVLTF
TRBD1,TRBV19,few,TRBJ2-7,15,TGTGCCAGTAGTAAGACAGGGGTGTTCTCCTACGAGCAGTACTTC,CASSKTGVFSYEQYF
TRBD2,TRBV4-3,-,TRBJ2-5,14,TGCGCCAGCAGCCAAGTTGGGGGAGGGGAGACCCAGTACTTC,CASSQVGGGETQYF
TRBD1,TRBV5-6,few,TRBJ1-5,14,TGTGCCAGCAGCTTGACAGGGGGCAATCAGCCCCAGCATTTT,CASSLTGGNQPQHF
TRBD1,TRBV5-1,-,TRBJ2-7,14,TGCGCCAGCAGCGAAGGGGACAGCAGGTACGAGCAGTACTTC,CASSEGDSRYEQYF
-,TRBV24-1,-,TRBJ1-1,17,TGTGCCACCAGTGTAACCGAACAGGGAGACGAGAACACTGAAGCTTTCTTT,CATSVTEQGDENTEAFF
-,TRBV5-8,-,TRBJ2-5,13,TGTGCCAGCAGCTTGGTTGAGGGTATGGCCCAGTACTTC,CASSLVEGMAQYF
-,TRBV9,-,TRBJ1-5,14,TGTGCCAGCAGCGTAGAGGGGGGCAATCAGCCCCAGCATTTT,CASSVEGGNQPQHF
TRBD2,TRBV7-3,-,TRBJ2-3,16,TGTGCCAGCAGCTTACAGCGGGGGTCACCCACAGATACGCAGTATTTT,CASSLQRGSPTDTQYF
TRBD2,TRBV5-4,-,TRBJ2-1,14,TGTGCCAGCACCAGCGGGAGGCCCTACAATGAGCAGTTCTTC,CASTSGRPYNEQFF
TRBD1,TRBV7-2,-,TRBJ2-6,13,TGTGCCAGCAGTACAGGGGTGGCCAACGTCCTGACTTTC,CASSTGVANVLTF
TRBD2,TRBV7-2,few,TRBJ2-1,14,TGTGCCAGCAGTCCTGCGGGGGTCTACAATGAGCAGTTCTTC,CASSPAGVYNEQFF
TRBD1,TRBV10-2,-,TRBJ1-1,13,TGCGCCAGCAACAGGGGGATTAACACTGAAGCTTTCTTT,CASNRGINTEAFF
-,TRBV7-2,-,TRBJ1-1,15,TGTGCCAGCAGCTCCCAAGGGAGGGGCTCCACTGAAGCTTTCTTT,CASSSQGRGSTEAFF
-,TRBV12-3/TRBV12-4,-,TRBJ1-5,13,TGTGCCAGCGCCAGGGGCGGCAATCAGCCCCAGCATTTT,CASARGGNQPQHF
-,TRBV7-9,-,TRBJ2-3,14,TGTGCCAGCAGTCCGACTCTCGGCACAGATACGCAGTATTTT,CASSPTLGTDTQYF
-,TRBV24-1,-,TRBJ1-1,15,TGTGCCACCAGTGATTTCGGAGGTATGAACACTGAAGCTTTCTTT,CATSDFGGMNTEAFF
-,TRBV27,-,TRBJ1-1,14,TGTGCCAGCAGTTTATGGGGACAGAACACTGAAGCTTTCTTT,CASSLWGQNTEAFF
TRBD1,TRBV10-2,-,TRBJ2-7,13,TGCGCCAGCAGGGGACAGGCGATCTACGAGCAGTACTTC,CASRGQAIYEQYF
-,TRBV7-8,-,TRBJ1-1,13,TGTGCCAGCAGCTTGATTAGCAGCACTGAAGCTTTCTTT,CASSLISSTEAFF
TRBD2,TRBV4-1,-,TRBJ2-3,14,TGCGCCAGCAGCCGATGGGGGGGTGGAGATACGCAGTATTTT,CASSRWGGGDTQYF
-,TRBV19,-,TRBJ2-1,14,TGTGCCAGCAGTGGGGTAGCGCCCAACACTGAGCAGTTCTTC,CASSGVAPNTEQFF
TRBD2,TRBV11-3,once,TRBJ2-2,16,TGTGCCACCGGACTAGCGGGGGCCACGAACACCGGGGAGCTGTTTTTT,CATGLAGATNTGELFF
TRBD1,TRBV11-3,-,TRBJ1-4,14,TGTGCCAGCAGCTTAAGACAGGGCCATGAAAAACTGTTTTTT,CASSLRQGHEKLFF
-,TRBV30,once,TRBJ1-1,11,TGTGCCTGGAGTGTACAAGTAGAAGCTTTCTTT,CAWSVQVEAFF
TRBD1,TRBV6-2/TRBV6-3,-,TRBJ1-2,14,TGTGCCAGCAGCCCACTCACAGGGGCCTATGGCTACACCTTC,CASSPLTGAYGYTF
-,TRBV6-5,-,TRBJ1-2,15,TGTGCCAGCAGAAGTCCTAGGGAGGGGAACTATGGCTACACCTTC,CASRSPREGNYGYTF
TRBD1,TRBV12-3/TRBV12-4,-,TRBJ2-7,13,TGTGCCAGCAGTGAGGGGGCAGGGCACGAGCAGTACTTC,CASSEGAGHEQYF
-,TRBV13,-,TRBJ2-1,11,TGTGCCAGCAGCGTTAACAGTGAGCAGTTCTTC,CASSVNSEQFF
TRBD1,TRBV7-9,-,TRBJ1-4,14,TGTGCCAGCAGCTTGACAGGGGGCCATGAAAAACTGTTTTTT,CASSLTGGHEKLFF
-,TRBV7-8,once,TRBJ2-2,15,TGTGCCAGCAGCTTAAGGGACACTAACACCGGGGAGCTGTTTTTT,CASSLRDTNTGELFF
-,TRBV15,-,TRBJ1-2,14,TGTGCCACCAGCAGGACAGTGCTACGCTATGGCTACACCTTC,CATSRTVLRYGYTF
-,TRBV18,-,TRBJ2-5,16,TGTGCCAGCTCACGACCCTGGGGGGACAGACAAGAGACCCAGTACTTC,CASSRPWGDRQETQYF
-,TRBV5-1,-,TRBJ1-1,13,TGCGCCAGCTGGGATTCGGGGGGCACTGAAGCTTTCTTT,CASWDSGGTEAFF
-,TRBV5-1,-,TRBJ2-5,16,TGCGCCAGCAGCCGCTCGACTAGTACAGGATCCCAGACCCAGTACTTC,CASSRSTSTGSQTQYF
-,TRBV15,-,TRBJ2-7,12,TGTGCCACCAGCAGAGCGCAGGGTGTGCAGTACTTC,CATSRAQGVQYF
TRBD1,TRBV24-1,-,TRBJ2-1,15,TGTGCCACCAGTGACCGGACAGGGACCTACAATGAGCAGTTCTTC,CATSDRTGTYNEQFF
-,TRBV5-1,-,TRBJ1-4,14,TGCGCCAGCAGCGAGACAGCAACTAATGAAAAACTGTTTTTT,CASSETATNEKLFF
TRBD1,TRBV6-2/TRBV6-3,-,TRBJ2-6,17,TGTGCCAGCAGTCCCGCGGGGACAGGGGCTGGGGCCAACGTCCTGACTTTC,CASSPAGTGAGANVLTF
-,TRBV5-1,-,TRBJ2-3,15,TGCGCCAGCAGCTTGGTAGCGAGAAGCACAGATACGCAGTATTTT,CASSLVARSTDTQYF
-,TRBV9,-,TRBJ2-1,14,TGTGCCAGCAGCCCTAGCGTCCGCTACAATGAGCAGTTCTTC,CASSPSVRYNEQFF
TRBD1,TRBV5-4,once,TRBJ1-2,14,TGTGCCAGCAGACGACAGGGGGCGAACTATGGCTACACCTTC,CASRRQGANYGYTF
TRBD1,TRBV27,-,TRBJ1-1,13,TGTGCCAGCCTTGGACAGGGTGGGACTGAAGCTTTCTTT,CASLGQGGTEAFF
-,TRBV27,-,TRBJ1-2,18,TGTGCCAGCGTATCCTCCTTGGGGCAGGGGTGGGAGATCTATGGCTACACCTTC,CASVSSLGQGWEIYGYTF
-,TRBV11-3,-,TRBJ1-2,14,TGTGCCAGCAGCTTAGGTGGCAGTAACTATGGCTACACCTTC,CASSLGGSNYGYTF
TRBD1,TRBV3-1/TRBV3-2,-,TRBJ1-2,15,TGTGCCAGCAGCCAAGACACAGGGGGCCACTATGGCTACACCTTC,CASSQDTGGHYGYTF
TRBD2,TRBV5-1,once,TRBJ2-5,15,TGCGCCAGCAGCTTGGCAGCGGGGACGGGAGAGACCCAGTACTTC,CASSLAAGTGETQYF
TRBD1,TRBV18,-,TRBJ1-2,14,TGTGCCAGCTCACGGGACAGTACCAACTATGGCTACACCTTC,CASSRDSTNYGYTF